Listed below are T cell receptor beta chains from one sample, sequenced in a study of blood T cell repertoires in COVID-19. Some clones are missing from TCRdb's copy, which holds only in-frame ones; the method was immunoSEQ multiplex PCR. Of some 400,000 clones listed, approximately 89% are singletons. Sequencing was done on a sample of peripheral blood. The receptors were gathered from a woman in her 30s with COVID-19, enrolled during active disease. Each CDR3 is given with its conserved first and last residue. A D gene is named only where the DNA matches it firmly. The size entry is marked missing in some rows and otherwise reads once, few, many or a size class.

clone_size,j_call,d_call,v_call,cdr3_aa,cdr3_nt
many,TRBJ1-5,TRBD1,TRBV28,CASGTAYQPQHF,TGTGCCAGCGGGACAGCATATCAGCCCCAGCATTTT
NA,TRBJ2-5,TRBD1,TRBV25-1,CASRGTGGSETQYF,TGTGCCAGCAGGGGGACAGGGGGCTCGGAGACCCAGTACTTC
NA,TRBJ2-7,NA,TRBV10-1,CASSVGAVQYF,TGCGCCAGCAGTGTAGGGGCTGTGCAGTACTTC
once,TRBJ1-2,TRBD1,TRBV19,CASSPWTGNNYGYTF,TGTGCCAGTAGTCCATGGACAGGGAATAATTATGGCTACACCTTC
few,TRBJ2-7,TRBD1,TRBV6-5,CASSYSLGQGEYF,TGTGCCAGCAGTTACTCGCTAGGGCAGGGGGAGTACTTC
NA,TRBJ2-2,NA,TRBV10-2,CASSESISVRELFF,TGCGCCAGCAGTGAGTCGATCAGTGTTCGGGAGCTGTTTTTT
NA,TRBJ1-3,TRBD1,TRBV7-9,CASSRDRVSGNTIYF,TGTGCCAGCAGCCGGGACAGGGTCTCTGGAAACACCATATATTTT
NA,TRBJ1-1,NA,TRBV23-1,CASKAGSVNTEAFF,TGCGCCAGCAAGGCGGGGAGTGTTAACACTGAAGCTTTCTTT
NA,TRBJ1-1,NA,TRBV9,CASSYTGVMTEAFF,TGTGCCAGCAGCTACACGGGGGTAATGACTGAAGCTTTCTTT
NA,TRBJ1-2,NA,TRBV19,CASSAGGVGGYTF,TGTGCCAGTAGTGCGGGAGGGGTTGGCGGCTACACCTTC
NA,TRBJ2-7,NA,TRBV9,CASSVTGTSYEQYF,TGTGCCAGCAGCGTAACAGGGACCTCCTACGAGCAGTACTTC
NA,TRBJ2-1,TRBD2,TRBV11-2,CANSKGGLAGGNEQFF,TGTGCCAACAGCAAAGGCGGGCTAGCGGGAGGCAATGAGCAGTTCTTC
NA,TRBJ2-7,TRBD2,TRBV19,CASSIKGTGTSGAYEQYF,TGTGCCAGTAGTATCAAGGGAACCGGGACTAGCGGAGCCTACGAGCAGTACTTC
NA,TRBJ1-1,NA,TRBV19,CASSIDPGGPEAFF,TGTGCCAGTAGTATAGATCCGGGAGGCCCCGAAGCTTTCTTT
NA,TRBJ2-1,TRBD1,TRBV5-4,CASSIRDRQYNEQFF,TGTGCCAGCAGCATCCGGGACAGACAGTACAATGAGCAGTTCTTC
NA,TRBJ2-7,NA,TRBV2,CASSLGLMVYEQYF,TGTGCCAGCAGCCTGGGACTGATGGTCTACGAGCAGTACTTC
NA,TRBJ1-6,TRBD1,TRBV28,CASSRDRNSPLHF,TGTGCCAGCAGCCGGGACAGAAATTCACCCCTCCACTTT
NA,TRBJ2-1,TRBD2,TRBV24-1,CATSDFPLLAGGEQFF,TGTGCCACCAGTGATTTCCCCCTACTAGCGGGAGGAGAGCAGTTCTTC
NA,TRBJ2-5,TRBD2,TRBV25-1,CASSEATSGKETQYF,TGTGCCAGCAGTGAGGCGACTAGCGGGAAAGAGACCCAGTACTTC
NA,TRBJ2-4,TRBD2,TRBV5-1,CASSLEGLAGGWRAKNIQYF,TGCGCCAGCAGCTTGGAGGGACTAGCGGGAGGGTGGCGAGCCAAAAACATTCAGTACTTC
NA,TRBJ2-7,NA,TRBV6-5,CASSYSSAGGYEQYF,TGTGCCAGCAGTTACTCCTCAGCGGGCGGTTACGAGCAGTACTTC
NA,TRBJ2-7,NA,TRBV19,CASSMGGNSYEQYF,TGTGCCAGTAGTATGGGCGGGAACTCCTACGAGCAGTACTTC